What follows describes a single T cell receptor beta chain. This clonotype was seen only a few times. The antigen it recognizes is unknown. Per-base qualities were not stored, and no clone one base away is much larger. CDR1 and CDR2 are read off the germline V gene (reference sequence) as DFQATT and SNEGSKA. The CDR3 covers 15 residues, taking in both the cysteine and the phenylalanine. Of all the DNA, just the CDR3 is kept, 45 bases in frame from base 1. V was cut back by 2 bases and J by 4 bases, leaving a gap of 15 bases between them. This record comes from a study of patients and donors after allogeneic stem cell transplantation (dated by TCRdb to the early 2020s). The method was RT-PCR. Sequencer: NextSeq 550. TCRdb reran the public reads through fastp at Q25 and MiXCR, keeping productive beta chains. Every entry covers one CDR3 protein and lists the most common genes and DNA from its rows. Present in this sample are about a million distinct CDR3 sequences, under 20% of which were seen just once. The top ten constitute 5.5% to 6.5% of the sample.

Recombination linked TRBV20-1 to TRBJ2-1; the D gene lacks a confident call. The sample was blood, either unsorted or a sorted T cell fraction (not recorded which). The clonotype originates from a human donor who was either an allogeneic HSCT recipient or a stem cell or donor lymphocyte infusion donor (not recorded which). It is not recorded whose cells these are; they may come from a transplant donor. In nucleotide form, the sequence is TGCAGTGCTAGATCTACCGTGGTGGGTTACAATGAGCAGTTCTTC. It translates to CSARSTVVGYNEQFF.